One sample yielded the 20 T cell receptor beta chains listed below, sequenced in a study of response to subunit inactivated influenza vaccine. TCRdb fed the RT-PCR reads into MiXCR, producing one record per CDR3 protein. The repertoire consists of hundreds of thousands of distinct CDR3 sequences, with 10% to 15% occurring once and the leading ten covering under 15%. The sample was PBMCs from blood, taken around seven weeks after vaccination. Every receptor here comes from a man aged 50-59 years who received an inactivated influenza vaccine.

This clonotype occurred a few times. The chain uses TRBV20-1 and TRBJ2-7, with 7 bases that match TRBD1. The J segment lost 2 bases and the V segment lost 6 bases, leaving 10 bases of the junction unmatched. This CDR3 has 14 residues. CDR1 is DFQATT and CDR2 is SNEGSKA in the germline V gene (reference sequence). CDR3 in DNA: TGCAGTGCCAATATACCGGGACAGACCTACGAGCAGTACTTC. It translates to CSANIPGQTYEQYF.

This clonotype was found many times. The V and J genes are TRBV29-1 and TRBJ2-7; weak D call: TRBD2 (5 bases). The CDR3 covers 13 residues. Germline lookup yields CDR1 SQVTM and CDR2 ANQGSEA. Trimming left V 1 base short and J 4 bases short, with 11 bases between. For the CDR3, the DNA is TGCAGCGTTGAAGTAGGAGGCCAGTACGAGCAGTACTTC. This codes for CSVEVGGQYEQYF.

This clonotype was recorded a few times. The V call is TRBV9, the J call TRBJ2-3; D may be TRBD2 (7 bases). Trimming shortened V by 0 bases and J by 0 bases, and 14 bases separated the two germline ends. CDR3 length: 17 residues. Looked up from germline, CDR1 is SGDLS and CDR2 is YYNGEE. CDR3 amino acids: CASSVATGGASTDTQYF. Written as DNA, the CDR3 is TGTGCCAGCAGCGTAGCTACGGGGGGCGCAAGCACAGATACGCAGTATTTT.

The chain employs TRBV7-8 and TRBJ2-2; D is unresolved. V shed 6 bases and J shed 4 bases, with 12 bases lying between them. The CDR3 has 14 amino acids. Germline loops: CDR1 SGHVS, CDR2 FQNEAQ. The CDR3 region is CASSYQFSTGELFF. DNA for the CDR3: TGTGCCAGCAGTTACCAATTCTCCACCGGGGAGCTGTTTTTT.

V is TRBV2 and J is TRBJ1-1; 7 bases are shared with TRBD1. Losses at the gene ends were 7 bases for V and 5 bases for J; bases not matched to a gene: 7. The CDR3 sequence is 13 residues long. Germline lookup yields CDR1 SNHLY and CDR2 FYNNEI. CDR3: CASTTGVWTEAFF. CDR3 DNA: TGTGCCAGCACTACAGGGGTATGGACTGAAGCTTTCTTT.

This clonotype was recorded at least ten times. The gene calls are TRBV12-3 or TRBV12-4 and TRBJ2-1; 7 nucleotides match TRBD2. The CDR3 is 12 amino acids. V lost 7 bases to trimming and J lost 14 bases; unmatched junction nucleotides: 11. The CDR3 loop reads CASTLGGRWKFF. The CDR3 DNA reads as TGTGCCAGCACCCTGGGGGGGAGGTGGAAGTTCTTC.

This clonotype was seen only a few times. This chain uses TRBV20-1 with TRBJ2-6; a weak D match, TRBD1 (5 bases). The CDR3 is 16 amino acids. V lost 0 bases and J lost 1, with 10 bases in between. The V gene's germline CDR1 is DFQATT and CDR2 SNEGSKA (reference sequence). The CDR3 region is CSARDLGASGANVLTF. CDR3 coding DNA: TGCAGTGCTAGAGATCTTGGGGCTTCTGGGGCCAACGTCCTGACTTTC.

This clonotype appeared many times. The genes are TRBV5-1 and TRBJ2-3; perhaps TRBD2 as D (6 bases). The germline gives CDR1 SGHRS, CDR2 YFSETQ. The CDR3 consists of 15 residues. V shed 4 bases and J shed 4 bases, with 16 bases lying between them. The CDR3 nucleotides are TGCGCCAGCAGCCTCCCGACGGGAGTTGCAGATACGCAGTATTTT. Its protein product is CASSLPTGVADTQYF.

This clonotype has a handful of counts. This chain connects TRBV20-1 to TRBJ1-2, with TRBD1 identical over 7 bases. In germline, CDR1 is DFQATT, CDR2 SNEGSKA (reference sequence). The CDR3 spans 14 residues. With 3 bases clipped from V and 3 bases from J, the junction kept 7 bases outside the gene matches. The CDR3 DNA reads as TGCAGTGCTAGTAAGGAAGGACAGGACTATGGCTACACCTTC. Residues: CSASKEGQDYGYTF.

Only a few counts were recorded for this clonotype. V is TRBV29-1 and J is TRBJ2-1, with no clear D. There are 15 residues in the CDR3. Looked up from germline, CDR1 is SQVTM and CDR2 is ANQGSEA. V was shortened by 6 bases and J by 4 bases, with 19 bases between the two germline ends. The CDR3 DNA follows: TGCAGCGTACCTATAGGCACGCTGATATACAATGAGCAGTTCTTC. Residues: CSVPIGTLIYNEQFF.

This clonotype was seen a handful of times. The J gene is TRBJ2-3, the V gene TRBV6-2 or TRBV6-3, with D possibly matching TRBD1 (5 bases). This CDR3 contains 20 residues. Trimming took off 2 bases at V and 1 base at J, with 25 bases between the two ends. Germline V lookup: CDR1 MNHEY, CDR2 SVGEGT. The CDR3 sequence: CASSYHFLDTSRPRTDTQYF. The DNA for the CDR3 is TGTGCCAGCAGTTACCATTTCTTGGACACTTCCCGCCCGCGCACAGATACGCAGTATTTT.

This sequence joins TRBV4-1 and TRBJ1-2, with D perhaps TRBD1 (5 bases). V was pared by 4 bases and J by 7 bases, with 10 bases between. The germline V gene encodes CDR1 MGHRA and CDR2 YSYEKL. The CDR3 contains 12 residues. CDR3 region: CASSPNGGGYTF. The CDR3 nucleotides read TGCGCCAGCAGCCCCAATGGGGGTGGCTACACCTTC.

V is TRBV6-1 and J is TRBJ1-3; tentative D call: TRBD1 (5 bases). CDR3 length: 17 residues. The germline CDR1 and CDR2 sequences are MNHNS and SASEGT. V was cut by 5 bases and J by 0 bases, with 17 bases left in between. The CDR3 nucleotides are TGTGCCAGCAGTCCCCGGGACCGGGAAACCTCTGGAAACACCATATATTTT. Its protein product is CASSPRDRETSGNTIYF.

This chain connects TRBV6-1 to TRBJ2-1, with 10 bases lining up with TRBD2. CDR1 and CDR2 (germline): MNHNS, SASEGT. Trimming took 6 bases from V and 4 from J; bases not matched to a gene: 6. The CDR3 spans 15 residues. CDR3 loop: CASRPTSGIYNEQFF. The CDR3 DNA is TGTGCCAGCAGACCAACTAGCGGGATATACAATGAGCAGTTCTTC.

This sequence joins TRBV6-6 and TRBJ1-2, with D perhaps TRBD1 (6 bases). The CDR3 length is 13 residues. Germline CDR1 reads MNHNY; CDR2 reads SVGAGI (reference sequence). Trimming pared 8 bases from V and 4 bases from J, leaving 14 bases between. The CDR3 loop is CASWEQGVYGYTF. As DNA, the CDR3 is TGTGCCAGCTGGGAACAGGGTGTCTATGGCTACACCTTC.

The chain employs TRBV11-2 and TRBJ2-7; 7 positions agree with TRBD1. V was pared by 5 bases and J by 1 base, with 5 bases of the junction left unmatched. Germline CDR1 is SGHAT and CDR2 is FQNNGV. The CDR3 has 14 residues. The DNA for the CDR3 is TGTGCCAGCAGCGCACGGACAGGTTCCTACGAGCAGTACTTC. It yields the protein CASSARTGSYEQYF.

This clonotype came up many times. CDR3 sequence (DNA): TGTGCCAGCAGTTTAAAGGAGGGTTTCGGGACTGAAGCTTTCTTT. This sequence encodes CASSLKEGFGTEAFF. The chain recombines TRBV12-3 or TRBV12-4 with TRBJ1-1; unclear D gene. This CDR3 region has 15 residues. V lost 2 bases and J 5 bases, leaving 15 bases between the germline ends.

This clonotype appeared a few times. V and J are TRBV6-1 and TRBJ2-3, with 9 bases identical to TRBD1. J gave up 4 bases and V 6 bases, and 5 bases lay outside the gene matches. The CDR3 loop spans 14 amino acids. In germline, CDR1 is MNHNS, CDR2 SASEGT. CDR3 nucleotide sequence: TGTGCCAGCAGGGCGGACAGGGGCCCAGATACGCAGTATTTT. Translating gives CASRADRGPDTQYF.

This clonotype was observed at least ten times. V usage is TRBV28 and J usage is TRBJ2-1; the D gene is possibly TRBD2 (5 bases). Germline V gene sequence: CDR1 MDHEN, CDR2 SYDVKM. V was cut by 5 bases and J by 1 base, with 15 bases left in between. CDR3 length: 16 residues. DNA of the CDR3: TGTGCCAGCAGTCCCGGGATAGCCAAGTCCTACAATGAGCAGTTCTTC. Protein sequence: CASSPGIAKSYNEQFF.

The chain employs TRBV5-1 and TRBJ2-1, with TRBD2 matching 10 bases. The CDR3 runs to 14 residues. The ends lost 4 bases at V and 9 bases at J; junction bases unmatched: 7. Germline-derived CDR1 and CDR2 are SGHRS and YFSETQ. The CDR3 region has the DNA TGCGCCAGCAGCCAGTCTAGCGGGGGCTTTGAGCAGTTCTTC. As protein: CASSQSSGGFEQFF.